This T cell receptor beta chain was identified during a study of T-cell reconstitution after alpha-beta-depleted transplantation in children. The CDR3 runs to 14 residues. Germline-derived CDR1 and CDR2 are SGDLS and YYNGEE. The V and J ends lost 0 bases and 6 bases respectively, with 13 bases between them. This clonotype was counted at least ten times. The authors prepared the TCRbeta library with unique molecular identifiers. TCRdb re-analysed the PCR reads in MiXCR, keeping a single row per CDR3 protein. The repertoire holds 490,000 or so distinct CDR3 sequences, 12% seen once, with roughly 5.4% in the top ten.

This receptor was taken from a human donor who donated a stem cell graft to a child with combined immunodeficiency. The sequenced sample was PBMCs from the stem cell graft donor, obtained from the stem cell graft. V gene TRBV9 combines with J gene TRBJ2-7, with D perhaps TRBD2 (5 bases). CDR3 residues: CASSVAPRATEQYF. The CDR3 coding sequence is TGTGCCAGCAGCGTAGCTCCGCGGGCCACCGAGCAGTACTTC.